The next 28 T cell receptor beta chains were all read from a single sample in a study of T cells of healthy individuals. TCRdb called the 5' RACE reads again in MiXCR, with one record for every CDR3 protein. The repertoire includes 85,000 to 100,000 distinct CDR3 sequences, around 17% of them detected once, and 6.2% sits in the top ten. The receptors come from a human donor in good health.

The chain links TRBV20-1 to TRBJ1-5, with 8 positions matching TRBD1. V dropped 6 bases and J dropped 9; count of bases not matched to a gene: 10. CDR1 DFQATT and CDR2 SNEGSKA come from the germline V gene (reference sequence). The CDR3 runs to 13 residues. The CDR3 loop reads CSAAGQGAGPQHF. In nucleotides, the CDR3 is TGCAGTGCGGCCGGACAGGGCGCCGGGCCCCAGCATTTT.

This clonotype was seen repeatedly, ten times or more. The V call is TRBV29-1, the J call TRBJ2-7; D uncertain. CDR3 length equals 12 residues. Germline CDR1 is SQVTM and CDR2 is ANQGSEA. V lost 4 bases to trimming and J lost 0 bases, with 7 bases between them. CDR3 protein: CSVGVLSYEQYF. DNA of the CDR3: TGCAGCGTTGGGGTCCTCTCCTACGAGCAGTACTTC.

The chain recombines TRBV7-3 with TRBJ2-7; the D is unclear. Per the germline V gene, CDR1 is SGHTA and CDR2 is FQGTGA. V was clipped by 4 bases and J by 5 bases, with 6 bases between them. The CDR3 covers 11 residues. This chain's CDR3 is CASSSLNEQYF. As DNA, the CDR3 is TGTGCCAGCAGCTCCCTAAACGAGCAGTACTTC.

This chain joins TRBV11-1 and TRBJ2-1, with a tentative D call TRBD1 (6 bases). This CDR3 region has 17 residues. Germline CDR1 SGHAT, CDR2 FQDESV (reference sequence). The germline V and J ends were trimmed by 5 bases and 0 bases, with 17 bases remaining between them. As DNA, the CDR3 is TGTGCCAGCAGCACCCGGACAGCCGTCAGCTCCTACAATGAGCAGTTCTTC. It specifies CASSTRTAVSSYNEQFF.

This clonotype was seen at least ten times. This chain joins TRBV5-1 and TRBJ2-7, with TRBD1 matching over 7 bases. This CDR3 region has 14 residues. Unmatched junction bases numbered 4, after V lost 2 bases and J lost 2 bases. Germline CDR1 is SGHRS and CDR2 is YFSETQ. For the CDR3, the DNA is TGCGCCAGCAGCTTCAGGGGGAGAGCCTACGAGCAGTACTTC. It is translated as CASSFRGRAYEQYF.

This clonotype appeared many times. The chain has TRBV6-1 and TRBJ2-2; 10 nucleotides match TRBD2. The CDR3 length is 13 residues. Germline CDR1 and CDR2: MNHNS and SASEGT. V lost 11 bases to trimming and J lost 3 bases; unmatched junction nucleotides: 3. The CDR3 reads CAAAGGDTGELFF. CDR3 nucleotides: TGTGCCGCAGCGGGAGGGGACACCGGGGAGCTGTTTTTT.

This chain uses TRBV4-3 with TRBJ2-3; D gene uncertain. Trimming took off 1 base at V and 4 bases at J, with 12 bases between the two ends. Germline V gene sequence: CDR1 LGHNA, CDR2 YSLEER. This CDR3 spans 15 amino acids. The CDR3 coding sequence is TGCGCCAGCAGCCAAGTTTACTACACATCAGATACGCAGTATTTT. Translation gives CASSQVYYTSDTQYF.

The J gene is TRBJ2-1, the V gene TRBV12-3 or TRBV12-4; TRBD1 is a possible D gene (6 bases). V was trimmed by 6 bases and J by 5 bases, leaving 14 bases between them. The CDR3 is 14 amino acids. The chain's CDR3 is CASRDNRVNNEQFF. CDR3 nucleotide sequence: TGTGCCAGCAGGGATAACAGGGTGAACAATGAGCAGTTCTTC.

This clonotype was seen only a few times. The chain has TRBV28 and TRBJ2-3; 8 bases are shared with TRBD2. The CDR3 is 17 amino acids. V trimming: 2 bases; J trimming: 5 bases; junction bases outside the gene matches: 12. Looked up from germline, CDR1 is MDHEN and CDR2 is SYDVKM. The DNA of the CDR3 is TGTGCCAGCAGTTTAGGGTTGGGTTCGGGAGGGGAAGATACGCAGTATTTT. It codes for CASSLGLGSGGEDTQYF.

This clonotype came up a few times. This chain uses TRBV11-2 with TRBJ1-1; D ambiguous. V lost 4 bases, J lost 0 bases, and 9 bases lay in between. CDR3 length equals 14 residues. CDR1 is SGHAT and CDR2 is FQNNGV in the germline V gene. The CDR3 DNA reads TGTGCCAGCAGCTCAGTTACAATGAACACTGAAGCTTTCTTT. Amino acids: CASSSVTMNTEAFF.

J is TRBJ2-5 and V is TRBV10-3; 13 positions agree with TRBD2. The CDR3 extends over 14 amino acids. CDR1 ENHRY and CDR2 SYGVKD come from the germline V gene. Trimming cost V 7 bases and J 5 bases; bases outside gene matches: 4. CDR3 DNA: TGTGCCATCAAGGGACTAGCGGGACCGGAGACCCAGTACTTC. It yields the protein CAIKGLAGPETQYF.

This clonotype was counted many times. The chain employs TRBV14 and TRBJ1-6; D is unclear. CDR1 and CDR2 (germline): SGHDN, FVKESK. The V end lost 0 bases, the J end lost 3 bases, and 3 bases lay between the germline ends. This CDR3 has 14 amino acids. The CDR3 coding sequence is TGTGCCAGCAGCCAAGAGCTCTATAATTCACCCCTCCACTTT. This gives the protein CASSQELYNSPLHF. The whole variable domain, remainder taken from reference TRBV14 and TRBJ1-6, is EAGVTQFPSHSVIEKGQTVTLRCDPISGHDNLYWYRRVMGKEIKFLLHFVKESKQDESGMPNNRFLAERTGGTYSTLKVQPAELEDSGVYFCASSQELYNSPLHFGNGTRLTVT.

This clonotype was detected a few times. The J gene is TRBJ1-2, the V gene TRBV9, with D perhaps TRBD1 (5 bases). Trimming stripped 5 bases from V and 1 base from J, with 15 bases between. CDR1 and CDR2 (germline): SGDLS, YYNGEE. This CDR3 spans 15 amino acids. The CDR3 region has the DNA TGTGCCAGCAGTAAGGAGAGGGGCTTTAACTATGGCTACACCTTC. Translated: CASSKERGFNYGYTF.

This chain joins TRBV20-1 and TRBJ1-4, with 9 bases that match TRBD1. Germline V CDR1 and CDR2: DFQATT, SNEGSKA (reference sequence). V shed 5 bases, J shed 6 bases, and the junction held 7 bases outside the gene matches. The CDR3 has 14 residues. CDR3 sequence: CSAAPRTGDEKLFF. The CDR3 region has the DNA TGCAGTGCTGCCCCCAGGACAGGGGATGAAAAACTGTTTTTT.

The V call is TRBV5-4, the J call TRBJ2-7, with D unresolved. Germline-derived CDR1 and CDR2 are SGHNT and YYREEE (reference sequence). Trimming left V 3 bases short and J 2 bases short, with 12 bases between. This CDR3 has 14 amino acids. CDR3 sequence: CASSSIYPPYEQYF. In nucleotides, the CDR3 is TGTGCCAGCAGCTCGATTTACCCCCCCTACGAGCAGTACTTC.

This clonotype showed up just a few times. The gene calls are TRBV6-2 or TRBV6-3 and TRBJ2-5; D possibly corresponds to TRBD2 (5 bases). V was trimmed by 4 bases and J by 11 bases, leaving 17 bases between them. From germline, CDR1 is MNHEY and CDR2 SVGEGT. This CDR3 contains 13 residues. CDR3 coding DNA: TGTGCCAGCAGTTTTTATATCCTAGCCGATCAGTACTTC. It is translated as CASSFYILADQYF.

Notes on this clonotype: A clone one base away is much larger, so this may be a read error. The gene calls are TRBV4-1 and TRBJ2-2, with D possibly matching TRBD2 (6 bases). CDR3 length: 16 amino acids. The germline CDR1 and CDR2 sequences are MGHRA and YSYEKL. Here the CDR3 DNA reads TGCGCCAGCAGCCCCGTGGGCGTCAAGAACACCGGGGGGCTGTTTTTT. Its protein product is CASSPVGVKNTGGLFF.

CDR3 in amino acids: CASSQDWAGRGGNTIYF. The CDR3 DNA reads as TGCGCCAGCAGCCAAGATTGGGCCGGGAGGGGTGGAAACACCATATATTTT. The chain recombines TRBV4-3 with TRBJ1-3, with D possibly being TRBD1 (5 bases). Germline V gene sequence: CDR1 LGHNA, CDR2 YSLEER. V lost 0 bases and J 3 bases, leaving 15 bases between the germline ends. The CDR3 spans 17 residues.

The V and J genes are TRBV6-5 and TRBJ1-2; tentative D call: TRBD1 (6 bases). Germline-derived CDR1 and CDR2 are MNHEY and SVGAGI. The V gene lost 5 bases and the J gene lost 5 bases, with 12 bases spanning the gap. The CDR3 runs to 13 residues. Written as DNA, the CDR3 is TGTGCCAGCAGTCGGACAGAGAGTTATGGCTACACCTTC. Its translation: CASSRTESYGYTF.

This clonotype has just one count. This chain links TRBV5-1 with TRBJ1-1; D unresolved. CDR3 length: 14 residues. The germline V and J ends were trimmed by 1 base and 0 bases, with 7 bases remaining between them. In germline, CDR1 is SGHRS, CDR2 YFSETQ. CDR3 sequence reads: CASSLPTMNTEAFF. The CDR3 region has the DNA TGCGCCAGCAGCTTGCCCACCATGAACACTGAAGCTTTCTTT.

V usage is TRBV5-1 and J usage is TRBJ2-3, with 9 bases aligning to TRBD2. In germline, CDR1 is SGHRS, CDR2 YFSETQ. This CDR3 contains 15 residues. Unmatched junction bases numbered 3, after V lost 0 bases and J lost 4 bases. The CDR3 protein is CASSLGSGGADTQYF. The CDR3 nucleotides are TGCGCCAGCAGCTTGGGTAGCGGGGGCGCAGATACGCAGTATTTT. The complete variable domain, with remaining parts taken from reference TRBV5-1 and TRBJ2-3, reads KAGVTQTPRYLIKTRGQQVTLSCSPISGHRSVSWYQQTPGQGLQFLFEYFSETQRNKGNFPGRFSGRQFSNSRSEMNVSTLELGDSALYLCASSLGSGGADTQYFGPGTRLTVL.

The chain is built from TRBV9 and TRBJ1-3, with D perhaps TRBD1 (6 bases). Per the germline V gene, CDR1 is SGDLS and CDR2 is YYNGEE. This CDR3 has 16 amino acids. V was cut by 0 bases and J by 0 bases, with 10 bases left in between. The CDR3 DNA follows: TGTGCCAGCAGCGTAGTCGGGGACAACTCTGGAAACACCATATATTTT. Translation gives CASSVVGDNSGNTIYF.

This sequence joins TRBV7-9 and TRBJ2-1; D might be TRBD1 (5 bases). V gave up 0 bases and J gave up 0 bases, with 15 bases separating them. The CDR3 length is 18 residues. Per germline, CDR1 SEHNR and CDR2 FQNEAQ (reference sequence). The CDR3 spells CASSLAPPRGYSYNEQFF. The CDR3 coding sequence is TGTGCCAGCAGCTTAGCGCCCCCAAGGGGTTACTCCTACAATGAGCAGTTCTTC.

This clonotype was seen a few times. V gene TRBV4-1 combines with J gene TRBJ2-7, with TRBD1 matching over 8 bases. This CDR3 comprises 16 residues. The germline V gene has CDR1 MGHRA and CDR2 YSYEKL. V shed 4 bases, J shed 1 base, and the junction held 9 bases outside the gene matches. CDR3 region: CASSLLQGQGSYEQYF. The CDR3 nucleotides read TGCGCCAGCAGCCTCCTCCAAGGACAGGGATCCTACGAGCAGTACTTC.

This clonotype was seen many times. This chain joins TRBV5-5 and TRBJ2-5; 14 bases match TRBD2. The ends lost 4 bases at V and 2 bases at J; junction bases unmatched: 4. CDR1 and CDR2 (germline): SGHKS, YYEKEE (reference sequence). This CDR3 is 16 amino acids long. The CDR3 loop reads CASSIRTSGGQETQYF. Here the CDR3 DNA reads TGTGCCAGCAGCATACGGACTAGCGGGGGGCAAGAGACCCAGTACTTC.

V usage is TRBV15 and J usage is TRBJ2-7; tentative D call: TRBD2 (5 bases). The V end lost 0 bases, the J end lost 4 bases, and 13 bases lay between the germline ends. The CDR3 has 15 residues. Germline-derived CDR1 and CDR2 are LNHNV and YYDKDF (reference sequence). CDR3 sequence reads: CATSRDSSGGYEQYF. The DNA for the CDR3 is TGTGCCACCAGCAGAGATTCGAGCGGTGGGTACGAGCAGTACTTC.

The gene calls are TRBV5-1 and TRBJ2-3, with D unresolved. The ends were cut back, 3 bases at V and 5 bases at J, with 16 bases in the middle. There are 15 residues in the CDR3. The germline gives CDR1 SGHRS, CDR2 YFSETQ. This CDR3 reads CASSSWYGALDTQYF. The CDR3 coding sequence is TGCGCCAGCAGCTCGTGGTACGGTGCCCTAGATACGCAGTATTTT.

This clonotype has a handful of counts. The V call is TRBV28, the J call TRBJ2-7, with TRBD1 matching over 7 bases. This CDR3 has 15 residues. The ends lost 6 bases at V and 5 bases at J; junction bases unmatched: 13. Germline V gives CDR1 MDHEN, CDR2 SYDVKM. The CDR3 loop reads CASSPPATGWNEQYF. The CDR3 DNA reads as TGTGCCAGCAGCCCTCCGGCGACAGGGTGGAACGAGCAGTACTTC.